A selection of T cell receptor beta chains follows, all from one sample in a study of blood T cell repertoires in COVID-19. Libraries were prepared by immunoSEQ multiplex PCR; TCRdb keeps only in-frame clonotypes and omits some of them. Among under 300,000 clones, about four fifths were seen once, and the ten largest hold roughly 1.5%. Sequencing input: peripheral blood. These TCRs come from a human donor with COVID-19, enrolled during active disease. The donor label of this sample is uncertain. CDR3s include the opening cysteine and the closing phenylalanine or tryptophan. D genes are given only for firm matches. Not every row has a clone size; where given, it reads once, few, many or a size class.

TGTGCCAGCAGCGTAGCGGACAGCCAGAATCAGCCCCAGCATTTT	CASSVADSQNQPQHF	once	-	TRBV9	TRBJ1-5
TGTGCCACCAGCAGAACCGCCGGACAGGGGGCTTATAACTATGGCTACACCTTC	CATSRTAGQGAYNYGYTF	once	TRBD1	TRBV15	TRBJ1-2
TGTGCCAGCAGCCCGCTAGGACTAGCGGGACGTTCCTACAATGAGCAGTTCTTC	CASSPLGLAGRSYNEQFF	-	TRBD2	TRBV7-9	TRBJ2-1
TGTGCCAGCAGTGATTTGGGGGCATCCCACAATGAGCAGTTCTTC	CASSDLGASHNEQFF	once	-	TRBV6-1	TRBJ2-1
TGTGCCTGGAGTCCCTTCGACAGAACTGGAAACACCATATATTTT	CAWSPFDRTGNTIYF	-	-	TRBV30	TRBJ1-3
TGTGCCAGCAGTTACCCTCAAGAGACCCAGTACTTC	CASSYPQETQYF	-	-	TRBV6-6	TRBJ2-5
TGTGCCAGCAGCTCAAATCCGGACGGGAGGGTTTCACCCCTCCACTTT	CASSSNPDGRVSPLHF	-	-	TRBV11-2	TRBJ1-6
TGTGCCAGCAGTGATAGCGGGGGACAAGAGACCCAGTACTTC	CASSDSGGQETQYF	-	TRBD2	TRBV2	TRBJ2-5
TGTGCCAGCAGCTCTGGGGGGGACAGGGCTACTGAAGCTTTCTTT	CASSSGGDRATEAFF	-	TRBD1	TRBV7-3	TRBJ1-1
TGTGCCAGCAGTTACGCGGGAGAGGTTGCAGAGACCCAGTACTTC	CASSYAGEVAETQYF	-	TRBD2	TRBV6-2/TRBV6-3	TRBJ2-5